A single sample gave rise to the 18 T cell receptor beta chains below, sequenced in a study of cytomegalovirus exposure and HLA in healthy donors. The PCR ran on 60 Vbeta and 13 Jbeta primers. The method was immunoSEQ multiplex PCR; TCRdb's version includes in-frame clones alone and lacks a portion of them. The sample has 100,000 to 120,000 clones; roughly four fifths are singletons. The specimen was PBMCs. The origin of the receptors is a woman aged 30 to 39 in good health and CMV-seronegative.

This chain joins TRBV5-1 and TRBJ2-2, with 13 bases matching TRBD2. After removal of 4 bases from V and 2 bases from J, the junction contained 8 bases not matched to a gene. CDR3 size: 18 residues. Germline CDR1 SGHRS, CDR2 YFSETQ. The CDR3, as DNA: TGCGCCAGCAGCCTTACTAGCGGGGGGGCCGTTAACACCGGGGAGCTGTTTTTT. Encoded protein: CASSLTSGGAVNTGELFF. Variable domain in full (rest from reference TRBV5-1 and TRBJ2-2): KAGVTQTPRYLIKTRGQQVTLSCSPISGHRSVSWYQQTPGQGLQFLFEYFSETQRNKGNFPGRFSGRQFSNSRSEMNVSTLELGDSALYLCASSLTSGGAVNTGELFFGEGSRLTVL.

V gene TRBV18 combines with J gene TRBJ1-4, with D possibly TRBD1 on 6 matching bases. Germline assignment: CDR1 KGHSH and CDR2 LQKENI. The germline V and J ends were trimmed by 5 bases and 0 bases, with 7 bases remaining between them. The CDR3 is 14 residues long. CDR3 amino acids: CASSAGATNEKLFF. CDR3 bases: TGTGCCAGCTCAGCAGGGGCAACTAATGAAAAACTGTTTTTT.

J is TRBJ1-5 and V is TRBV28; D remains unclear. The length of the CDR3 is 13 residues. Trimming removed 6 bases from V and 1 base from J, with 7 bases in between. CDR1 MDHEN and CDR2 SYDVKM come from the germline V gene. In nucleotides, the CDR3 is TGTGCCAGCAGCACTAACAGCAATCAGCCCCAGCATTTT. This encodes CASSTNSNQPQHF.

In its sample, this clone was seen a few times. The chain couples TRBV11-2 to TRBJ2-7; D is possibly TRBD1 (6 bases). CDR1 and CDR2 from the germline V gene are SGHAT and FQNNGV. The length of the CDR3 is 15 residues. The germline V and J ends were trimmed by 3 bases and 2 bases, with 14 bases remaining between them. In DNA, the CDR3 is TGTGCCAGCAGCTTTGGTCGGGACACTCCCTACGAGCAGTACTTC. Translation: CASSFGRDTPYEQYF.

The CDR3 region is CASSLARRTDTQYF. The DNA of the CDR3 is TGTGCCAGCAGCTTAGCGCGGAGGACGGATACGCAGTATTTT. The J gene is TRBJ2-3, the V gene TRBV7-2; maybe TRBD2 (5 bases). Germline CDR1 and CDR2: SGHTA and FQGNSA. The CDR3 totals 14 residues. V was cut by 0 bases and J by 6 bases, with 10 bases left in between. Combining the CDR3 with reference TRBV7-2 and TRBJ2-3 gives the whole variable domain GAGVSQSPSNKVTEKGKDVELRCDPISGHTALYWYRQSLGQGLEFLIYFQGNSAPDKSGLPSDRFSAERTGGSVSTLTIQRTQQEDSAVYLCASSLARRTDTQYFGPGTRLTVL.

There are a few counts of this clone. J is TRBJ2-7 and V is TRBV30; TRBD1 aligns across 9 bases. V lost 2 bases, J lost 3 bases, and 11 bases stayed unmatched. Germline assignment: CDR1 GTSNPN and CDR2 SVGIG (reference sequence). The CDR3 runs to 16 residues. The CDR3 reads CAWSPPYRGRGYEQYF. Written as DNA, the CDR3 is TGTGCCTGGAGTCCCCCTTACAGGGGGCGAGGCTACGAGCAGTACTTC.

This clone has a handful of counts. The chain links TRBV19 to TRBJ2-7; D gene ambiguous. From germline, CDR1 is LNHDA and CDR2 SQIVND (reference sequence). V was trimmed by 1 base and J by 3 bases, leaving 10 bases between them. This CDR3 contains 14 residues. The CDR3 bases are TGTGCCAGTAGTATAGTACCCGGTAACTACGAGCAGTACTTC. Its translation: CASSIVPGNYEQYF.

CDR3: CASSPGTVLYGYTF. In nucleotides, the CDR3 is TGTGCCAGCAGCCCAGGGACAGTCCTCTATGGCTACACCTTC. The chain carries TRBV7-8 and TRBJ1-2; 7 bases fit TRBD1. Germline lookup yields CDR1 SGHVS and CDR2 FQNEAQ. The ends lost 5 bases at V and 4 bases at J; junction bases unmatched: 7. This CDR3 has 14 residues.

J is TRBJ2-5 and V is TRBV4-1; 9 bases agree with TRBD2. The CDR3 consists of 16 residues. The ends lost 0 bases at V and 4 bases at J; junction bases unmatched: 6. Germline V gene sequence: CDR1 MGHRA, CDR2 YSYEKL. The CDR3 DNA sequence: TGCGCCAGCAGCCAAGAGCCAGCGGGGGGACGAGAGACCCAGTACTTC. It encodes CASSQEPAGGRETQYF.

This chain links TRBV19 with TRBJ1-2, with 9 bases matching TRBD1. CDR3 length: 13 amino acids. Germline CDR1 and CDR2: LNHDA and SQIVND (reference sequence). Germline trimming cut 9 bases from V and 6 bases from J; bases unmatched to any gene: 8. The CDR3 DNA is TGTGCCAGCGGGGAGGGACAGGGAGATGGCTACACCTTC. It codes for CASGEGQGDGYTF.

The J gene is TRBJ1-5, the V gene TRBV6-1; D may be TRBD1 (5 bases). V was trimmed by 3 bases and J by 0 bases, leaving 9 bases between them. CDR1 is MNHNS, CDR2 SASEGT, per germline. The CDR3 runs 15 residues. The CDR3 bases are TGTGCCAGCAGTGATATGGGGGGTAGCAATCAGCCCCAGCATTTT. Translating it yields CASSDMGGSNQPQHF.

This clone was seen more than once but under ten times. This chain uses TRBV2 with TRBJ2-5; the match to TRBD2 covers 7 bases. The CDR3 contains 13 residues. The germline V gene encodes CDR1 SNHLY and CDR2 FYNNEI. V lost 7 bases, J lost 5 bases, and 7 bases stayed unmatched. The CDR3 sequence is CASKREGRETQYF. The DNA of the CDR3 is TGTGCCAGCAAAAGGGAGGGTCGGGAGACCCAGTACTTC.

This clone was recorded a few times. The chain has TRBV5-1 and TRBJ2-7, with D hard to call. V lost 5 bases to trimming and J lost 6 bases, with 9 bases between them. Germline V gene lookup returns CDR1 SGHRS and CDR2 YFSETQ. This CDR3 has 11 amino acids. In DNA form, the CDR3 reads TGCGCCAGCAGTTCGGGTCCCGAGCAGTACTTC. It yields the protein CASSSGPEQYF.

This clone appeared a single time. This chain joins TRBV5-6 and TRBJ2-7; D is uncertain. CDR1 and CDR2 (germline): SGHDT, YYEEEE. The CDR3 totals 13 residues. V lost 0 bases and J 2 bases, leaving 6 bases between the germline ends. CDR3 loop: CASSLDPTYEQYF. The CDR3 coding sequence is TGTGCCAGCAGCTTGGATCCAACCTACGAGCAGTACTTC.

V usage is TRBV7-2 and J usage is TRBJ2-1, with D unclear. Germline V gene sequence: CDR1 SGHTA, CDR2 FQGNSA. The CDR3 is made up of 13 amino acids. Trimming removed 5 bases from V and 6 bases from J, with 11 bases in between. The CDR3 DNA follows: TGTGCCAGCAGCGTCTTAAAGAGCAATGAGCAGTTCTTC. Its protein is CASSVLKSNEQFF.

This clone was seen a single time. This chain joins TRBV27 and TRBJ1-2; TRBD1 aligns across 7 bases. Trimming cost V 5 bases and J 3 bases; bases outside gene matches: 6. Germline values: CDR1 MNHEY, CDR2 SMNVEV (reference sequence). This CDR3 has 14 residues. CDR3 sequence: CASSLTTGYYGYTF. Here the CDR3 DNA reads TGTGCCAGCAGTCTCACGACAGGGTACTATGGCTACACCTTC.

This clone was recorded a few times. The chain employs TRBV28 and TRBJ1-3; no clear D gene. The CDR3 extends over 13 amino acids. The V end lost 6 bases, the J end lost 0 bases, and 6 bases lay between the germline ends. Germline CDR1 reads MDHEN; CDR2 reads SYDVKM. The CDR3 DNA reads TGTGCCAGCAGACACCACTCTGGAAACACCATATATTTT. Its protein product is CASRHHSGNTIYF.

The chain links TRBV7-8 to TRBJ2-3; 11 bases agree with TRBD1. The J segment lost 5 bases and the V segment lost 4 bases, leaving 5 bases of the junction unmatched. Germline CDR1 and CDR2: SGHVS and FQNEAQ. There are 15 residues in the CDR3. The chain's CDR3 is CASSSRDRGLDTQYF. Written as DNA, the CDR3 is TGTGCCAGCAGCTCCCGGGACAGGGGGTTAGATACGCAGTATTTT.